Here is one TCR beta chain with its context. The antigen is not known. The sample comes from a study of STAT5B mutations in CD4+ large granular lymphocyte leukemia. Study observations and caveats: Main leukemic clonotypes were patient-specific, but more than 20% appeared at low frequency elsewhere. CD4-sorted patient repertoires seemed more clonal than healthy CD4+ repertoires.

Sequencing was performed with immunoSEQ multiplex PCR; in TCRdb, only in-frame clones are kept and a portion is missing. The data show about 38,000 clones, approximately 85% seen once. This CDR3 comprises 11 residues. The germline V and J ends were trimmed by 2 bases and 9 bases, with 5 bases remaining between them. CDR1 and CDR2 (germline): SEHNR, FQNEAQ (reference sequence). This clonotype originated in a human donor in good health. This chain links TRBV7-9 with TRBJ1-5; D remains unclear. The sequencing input was CD4+ T cells from blood buffy coats. Here the CDR3 reads CASSLIWPQHF. CDR3 DNA sequence: TGTGCCAGCAGCTTAATATGGCCCCAGCATTTT.